This TCR beta chain derives from a study of shared clonotypes between healthy human individuals. Study overall: Donors had three CD4 naive, three CD4 memory, two CD8 naive and one CD8 memory plate apiece. General study findings and limits: As a rule, naive subsets had a larger estimated richness than memory subsets.

In its sample, this clone was seen once. Its antigen is still unknown. Sorted-subset replicate PCR reactions were performed with 200 ng DNA, corresponding to 30,000 to 35,000 T cell genomes. Here immunoSEQ multiplex PCR was the method, and the copy in TCRdb shows in-frame clones only, minus some. In the table there are just under 350,000 clones, roughly 70% of which are singletons. V gave up 4 bases and J gave up 2 bases; unmatched junction bases: 13. This CDR3 is 18 amino acids long. Per germline, CDR1 SGHKS and CDR2 YYEKEE (reference sequence). The clonotype was recovered from a man younger than 45 in good health. This sequence joins TRBV5-5 and TRBJ1-4, with 8 bases lining up with TRBD1. The sequenced sample was memory CD4+ T cells sorted from blood. Indicated subset: CD45RA-negative fraction. CDR3 DNA: TGTGCCAGCAGCAGTGCAGGGGGCTTAGGTGTGACTAATGAAAAACTGTTTTTT. Protein sequence: CASSSAGGLGVTNEKLFF.